These 21 T cell receptor beta chains originate from one sample sequenced in a study of vaccination effects on CD4 cells after COVID-19. No antigens are known for them. Clones were read by immunoSEQ multiplex PCR, and TCRdb kept only the in-frame ones, dropping some. The table has approximately 46,000 clones, roughly four fifths seen once. Culture proceeded for approximately nine days, and CD4+ T cells were then isolated. Sequenced here: CD4+ T cells from PBMCs cultured without peptide, sampled before COVID-19 vaccination. The receptor source for this set is a human donor who had a prior SARS-CoV-2 infection.

The chain couples TRBV7-9 to TRBJ2-3; D remains ambiguous. V shed 5 bases and J shed 4 bases, with 19 bases lying between them. CDR1 SEHNR and CDR2 FQNEAQ come from the germline V gene (reference sequence). This CDR3 is built from 16 residues. DNA for the CDR3: TGTGCCAGCAGCCCCCTTGACTGGAGAGATGCAGATACGCAGTATTTT. Translated: CASSPLDWRDADTQYF.

The sample holds one count of this clone. The chain recombines TRBV11-3 with TRBJ1-3; D uncertain. V was trimmed by 4 bases and J by 4 bases, leaving 14 bases between them. This CDR3 region has 15 residues. Germline V CDR1 and CDR2: SGHNT, YENEEA. DNA for the CDR3: TGTGCCAGCAGCTCAAGCCCGGGTTCCGGAAACACCATATATTTT. Translated, it gives CASSSSPGSGNTIYF.

The V gene is TRBV5-1, the J gene TRBJ2-3, with TRBD2 identical over 8 bases. There are 15 residues in the CDR3. The ends lost 10 bases at V and 2 bases at J; junction bases unmatched: 12. Germline V CDR1 and CDR2: SGHRS, YFSETQ. The CDR3, as DNA: TGCGCCGCCAAGGAAGGCGGGGGGTCCACAGATACGCAGTATTTT. The encoded protein is CAAKEGGGSTDTQYF.

The chain links TRBV5-1 to TRBJ1-2; a possible D gene is TRBD1 (5 bases). From germline, CDR1 is SGHRS and CDR2 YFSETQ. Trimming shortened V by 0 bases and J by 4 bases, and 16 bases separated the two germline ends. The CDR3 sequence is 16 residues long. In nucleotides, the CDR3 is TGCGCCAGCAGCTTGGGACAGCCGGGGTGGTCCTATGGCTACACCTTC. Residues: CASSLGQPGWSYGYTF.

The gene calls are TRBV7-2 and TRBJ1-5, with D hard to call. Looked up from germline, CDR1 is SGHTA and CDR2 is FQGNSA. The CDR3 loop spans 15 amino acids. Trimming cost V 2 bases and J 3 bases, with 11 bases left between them. Written as DNA, the CDR3 is TGTGCCAGCAGCTTACACGGCAGTTTCAATCAGCCCCAGCATTTT. This gives the protein CASSLHGSFNQPQHF.

This chain joins TRBV30 and TRBJ2-7; D call uncertain. Trimming stripped 0 bases from V and 4 bases from J, with 10 bases between. CDR3 length: 13 residues. Looked up from germline, CDR1 is GTSNPN and CDR2 is SVGIG (reference sequence). This CDR3 reads CAWSVGLGYEQYF. As DNA, the CDR3 is TGTGCCTGGAGTGTTGGGTTGGGATACGAGCAGTACTTC.

The rearrangement links TRBV6-6 to TRBJ1-1; no clear D. Germline V CDR1 and CDR2: MNHNY, SVGAGI (reference sequence). The CDR3 is 14 residues long. Trimming pared 5 bases from V and 0 bases from J, leaving 10 bases between. CDR3 residues: CASSQPVMNTEAFF. In nucleotides, the CDR3 is TGTGCCAGCAGTCAACCAGTTATGAACACTGAAGCTTTCTTT.

The chain is built from TRBV5-1 and TRBJ2-2; D might be TRBD2 (6 bases). Trimming shortened V by 1 base and J by 6 bases, and 13 bases separated the two germline ends. CDR3 length: 15 residues. The V gene's germline CDR1 is SGHRS and CDR2 YFSETQ. The CDR3 reads CASSLWRDGPGELFF. CDR3 bases: TGCGCCAGCAGCTTGTGGCGGGACGGTCCCGGGGAGCTGTTTTTT. Supplemented by reference TRBV5-1 and TRBJ2-2, the full variable domain reads KAGVTQTPRYLIKTRGQQVTLSCSPISGHRSVSWYQQTPGQGLQFLFEYFSETQRNKGNFPGRFSGRQFSNSRSEMNVSTLELGDSALYLCASSLWRDGPGELFFGEGSRLTVL.

This chain connects TRBV4-2 to TRBJ1-2; no clear D. Germline CDR1 is LGHNA and CDR2 is YNFKEQ. The CDR3 runs 16 residues. Trimming left V 1 base short and J 6 bases short, with 18 bases between. The CDR3 here is CASSQVSSRNLNGYTF. The CDR3 bases are TGTGCCAGCAGCCAAGTTTCTTCCAGGAACTTGAATGGCTACACCTTC.

The rearrangement uses TRBV12-3 or TRBV12-4 and TRBJ2-2, with D perhaps TRBD1 (6 bases). The V end was cut by 5 bases, the J end by 7 bases, with 11 bases between. The CDR3 totals 13 residues. In nucleotides, the CDR3 is TGTGCCAGCAGTCCTGACAGGCACGGGGAGCTGTTTTTT. Protein: CASSPDRHGELFF.

V gene TRBV11-2 combines with J gene TRBJ1-2, with D maybe TRBD1 (5 bases). Germline V gives CDR1 SGHAT, CDR2 FQNNGV. This CDR3 contains 16 residues. The V gene lost 1 base and the J gene lost 3 bases, with 15 bases spanning the gap. This CDR3 reads CASSLVGAPLDYGYTF. In DNA, the CDR3 is TGTGCCAGCAGCTTAGTTGGGGCCCCACTAGACTATGGCTACACCTTC.

The chain is built from TRBV2 and TRBJ2-3; TRBD2 matches at 11 bases. This CDR3 spans 13 amino acids. Germline CDR1 and CDR2: SNHLY and FYNNEI. J gave up 8 bases and V 8 bases, and 6 bases lay outside the gene matches. The CDR3 DNA reads as TGTGCCAGCCGACTACTAGCGGGAGCTACGCAGTATTTT. Its protein product is CASRLLAGATQYF.

The sample holds a few counts of this clone. The chain recombines TRBV7-8 with TRBJ2-3; TRBD2 agrees at 10 bases. After removal of 1 base from V and 6 bases from J, the junction contained 7 bases not matched to a gene. The CDR3 is 16 amino acids. CDR1 SGHVS and CDR2 FQNEAQ come from the germline V gene. Written as DNA, the CDR3 is TGTGCCAGCAGCTTAGAAGTAGCGGGAGGTGGGGATACGCAGTATTTT. It codes for CASSLEVAGGGDTQYF.

This clone was seen just once. The chain employs TRBV5-4 and TRBJ2-2; 7 bases map to TRBD1. The CDR3 loop spans 15 amino acids. The trim removed 0 bases at V and 1 base at J, leaving 0 bases unmatched. Germline CDR1 is SGHNT and CDR2 is YYREEE (reference sequence). In DNA form, the CDR3 reads TGTGCCAGCAGCTTGGACAGGGGGAACACCGGGGAGCTGTTTTTT. It translates to CASSLDRGNTGELFF. Variable domain in full (rest from reference TRBV5-4 and TRBJ2-2): ETGVTQSPTHLIKTRGQQVTLRCSSQSGHNTVSWYQQALGQGPQFIFQYYREEENGRGNFPPRFSGLQFPNYSSELNVNALELDDSALYLCASSLDRGNTGELFFGEGSRLTVL.

This chain connects TRBV2 to TRBJ2-1; 7 nucleotides agree with TRBD1. J was trimmed by 9 bases and V by 6 bases; bases with no gene match: 5. This CDR3 has 12 residues. CDR1 is SNHLY and CDR2 is FYNNEI in the germline V gene. This chain's CDR3 is CASRSDRAEQFF. The CDR3 bases are TGTGCCAGCAGGAGCGACAGGGCTGAGCAGTTCTTC. The full variable domain, rest sourced from reference TRBV2 and TRBJ2-1, is EPEVTQTPSHQVTQMGQEVILRCVPISNHLYFYWYRQILGQKVEFLVSFYNNEISEKSEIFDDQFSVERPDGSNFTLKIRSTKLEDSAMYFCASRSDRAEQFFGPGTRLTVL.

The chain employs TRBV6-6 and TRBJ1-5; 7 nucleotides align to TRBD1. The germline CDR1 and CDR2 sequences are MNHNY and SVGAGI (reference sequence). The CDR3 consists of 16 residues. V lost 5 bases to trimming and J lost 2 bases; unmatched junction nucleotides: 9. The CDR3 loop is CASSPHRQGGNQPQHF. The CDR3, as DNA: TGTGCCAGCAGTCCACACAGACAGGGAGGCAATCAGCCCCAGCATTTT.

This clone was detected only a few times. The genes are TRBV6-5 and TRBJ1-1; the D gene is possibly TRBD1 (5 bases). V lost 9 bases to trimming and J lost 1 base, with 15 bases between them. Germline values: CDR1 MNHEY, CDR2 SVGAGI. There are 14 residues in the CDR3. CDR3 sequence reads: CASKGWRENTEAFF. The DNA for the CDR3 is TGTGCCAGTAAGGGGTGGCGGGAGAACACTGAAGCTTTCTTT.

The table lists this clone with a count of one. This chain connects TRBV3-1 (or the pseudogene TRBV3-2) to TRBJ1-1; unclear D gene. The V end was cut by 5 bases, the J end by 0 bases, with 10 bases between. The germline CDR1 and CDR2 sequences are LGHDT and YNNKEL (reference sequence). The CDR3 consists of 14 residues. The CDR3 loop is CASSDSRVNTEAFF. The CDR3 nucleotides read TGTGCCAGCAGCGATAGTCGAGTGAACACTGAAGCTTTCTTT.

The chain employs TRBV5-1 and TRBJ1-1, with D uncertain. This CDR3 has 14 amino acids. V was cut by 3 bases and J by 8 bases, with 17 bases left in between. Germline assignment: CDR1 SGHRS and CDR2 YFSETQ. The CDR3 loop is CASSSFQTPSEAFF. The CDR3 DNA sequence: TGCGCCAGCAGCTCGTTTCAGACTCCCTCGGAAGCTTTCTTT.

The genes are TRBV30 and TRBJ1-3, with D tentatively TRBD1 (6 bases). Germline values: CDR1 GTSNPN, CDR2 SVGIG (reference sequence). The CDR3 runs 14 residues. V lost 0 bases and J 2 bases, leaving 8 bases between the germline ends. The CDR3 reads CAWSVPGAGNTIYF. DNA for the CDR3: TGTGCCTGGAGTGTACCAGGGGCTGGAAACACCATATATTTT.

This clone showed up just once. The V and J genes are TRBV2 and TRBJ1-2; TRBD1 aligns across 10 bases. This CDR3 comprises 14 residues. In germline, CDR1 is SNHLY, CDR2 FYNNEI. Trimming took 5 bases from V and 4 from J; bases not matched to a gene: 4. The CDR3: CASSPGQGRYGYTF. The CDR3 DNA reads TGTGCCAGCAGTCCGGGACAGGGGCGCTATGGCTACACCTTC.